These T cell receptor beta chains were read from a single sample in a study of cytomegalovirus exposure and HLA in healthy donors. Clones were read by immunoSEQ multiplex PCR, and TCRdb kept only the in-frame ones, dropping some. The sample records 160,000 or so clones, 81% being singletons. Material for sequencing was PBMCs. The source is a woman under 30 in good health and CMV-seropositive. The CDR3 runs from the conserved cysteine through the conserved F or W. The order of the fields is J gene, V gene, clone size, D gene, CDR3 protein, CDR3 DNA. D genes are given only for firm matches. Not every row has a clone size; where given, it reads once, few, many or a size class.

TRBJ1-1	TRBV5-1	.	.	CASRPTVMNTEAFF	TGCGCCAGCAGACCAACAGTCATGAACACTGAAGCTTTCTTT
TRBJ1-5	TRBV6-1	.	TRBD1	CASIQDRGSNQPQHF	TGTGCCAGCATTCAGGACAGGGGGAGCAATCAGCCCCAGCATTTT
TRBJ2-3	TRBV7-3	.	TRBD2	CASSLGGGAGDTQYF	TGTGCCAGCAGCCTCGGCGGGGGGGCGGGAGATACGCAGTATTTT
TRBJ2-3	TRBV5-6	.	.	CASSSPVGGFGTDTQYF	TGTGCCAGCAGCTCCCCGGTTGGGGGGTTTGGCACAGATACGCAGTATTTT
TRBJ2-1	TRBV5-1	.	TRBD2	CASRYRGGGAYNEQFF	TGCGCCAGCAGGTACCGAGGCGGGGGGGCCTACAATGAGCAGTTCTTC
TRBJ2-7	TRBV7-9	.	.	CASTQGPYEQYF	TGTGCCAGCACCCAGGGTCCCTACGAGCAGTACTTC
TRBJ1-1	TRBV6-6	.	.	CASSPPGGDTEAFF	TGTGCCAGCAGCCCGCCAGGAGGGGACACTGAAGCTTTCTTT
TRBJ2-5	TRBV9	.	TRBD2	CASSVESRGGRETQYF	TGTGCCAGCAGCGTAGAGTCGCGGGGGGGCCGGGAGACCCAGTACTTC
TRBJ1-2	TRBV4-1	.	TRBD1	CASSHAPGQGIDYGYTF	TGCGCCAGCAGCCATGCTCCGGGACAGGGAATCGACTATGGCTACACCTTC
TRBJ1-6	TRBV5-1	.	TRBD1	CASSSSQGGLSLHF	TGCGCCAGCAGCTCCTCACAGGGGGGACTGTCCCTCCACTTT
TRBJ2-7	TRBV2	once	.	CASSERYYEQYF	TGTGCCAGCAGTGAACGTTACTACGAGCAGTACTTC
TRBJ1-1	TRBV27	.	TRBD1	CASSMTTLQGLNTEAFF	TGTGCCAGCAGTATGACTACCCTACAGGGGTTGAACACTGAAGCTTTCTTT
TRBJ1-5	TRBV19	.	.	CASSRLLGSNQPQHF	TGTGCCAGTAGTCGACTTCTTGGGAGCAATCAGCCCCAGCATTTT
TRBJ1-2	TRBV7-2	once	.	CASSAENRDTYGYTF	TGTGCCAGCAGCGCCGAAAACCGGGACACCTATGGCTACACCTTC
TRBJ2-3	TRBV15	.	TRBD2	CATSTRLAGGADTQYF	TGTGCCACCAGCACCCGACTAGCGGGGGGGGCAGATACGCAGTATTTT
TRBJ1-1	TRBV12-5	.	TRBD1	CASGEPPGQGTTEAFF	TGTGCTAGTGGTGAACCCCCGGGACAGGGGACCACTGAAGCTTTCTTT